This T cell receptor beta chain stems from a study of response to subunit inactivated influenza vaccine. The study, taken as a whole, reports: That few new T cells are recruited by each seasonal influenza vaccination was the authors' suggestion.

A word on this clonotype: Its antigen is unidentified.

TCRdb reprocessed the RT-PCR reads with MiXCR, giving one entry per CDR3 protein. This sample has hundreds of thousands of distinct CDR3 sequences, with about 15% found just once. The V gene's germline CDR1 is DFQATT and CDR2 SNEGSKA (reference sequence). The CDR3 has 15 amino acids. V dropped 0 bases and J dropped 1; count of bases not matched to a gene: 2. This receptor was obtained from a man in his fifties who received an inactivated influenza vaccine. The starting material was PBMCs from blood, obtained 14 to 15 days before vaccination. The chain carries TRBV20-1 and TRBJ1-5, with 8 bases identical to TRBD1. CDR3 in DNA: TGCAGTGCTAGAGAGACAGGGGTAAGCAATCAGCCCCAGCATTTT. Amino acids: CSARETGVSNQPQHF.